Included here is one T cell receptor beta chain sequence, with context. Germline V gives CDR1 SGHNT, CDR2 YENEEA. With 5 bases clipped from V and 12 bases from J, the junction kept 8 bases outside the gene matches. The CDR3 has 13 residues. The protocol was immunoSEQ multiplex PCR, while the TCRdb copy is restricted to in-frame clones and leaves out a portion. The data contain more than 90,000 clones, approximately 92% of them seen just once; the ten biggest clones take up over 3%. This specimen belongs to a study of T cell changes during pregnancy in multiple sclerosis. Source: peripheral blood, taken in the second trimester of pregnancy. The gene calls are TRBV11-3 and TRBJ2-1; 9 nucleotides agree with TRBD2. This clonotype originated in a female donor with multiple sclerosis, enrolled in a pregnancy study. CDR3 in amino acids: CASSRGLARRQFF. The CDR3 bases are TGTGCCAGCAGCCGCGGACTAGCGCGGAGGCAGTTCTTC.